This T cell receptor (beta chain) was captured by sequencing in a study of CD8 T cells in ankylosing spondylitis. The CDR3 runs to 13 residues. The V end was cut by 6 bases, the J end by 1 base, with 10 bases between. This clonotype has ten or more counts. Its target is not known. Via MiXCR, TCRdb re-called the 5' RACE reads, giving one row per CDR3 protein. This table holds roughly 240,000 distinct CDR3 sequences, roughly 32% found once. Whole-study findings and limits: The authors reported significant enrichment of disease-linked clones in matched ankylosing spondylitis synovial fluid. Seemingly distinctive of ankylosing spondylitis blood was a TCR beta motif formed by eight highly homologous variants.

The material sequenced was blood, either unsorted or a sorted T cell fraction (not recorded which). The receptor was derived from a male donor with ankylosing spondylitis or in good health (not recorded which). The chain combines TRBV12-3 or TRBV12-4 with TRBJ2-7, with no clear D. CDR3: CASSLGPSYEQYF. The DNA for the CDR3 is TGTGCCAGCAGCTTGGGTCCTTCCTACGAGCAGTACTTC.